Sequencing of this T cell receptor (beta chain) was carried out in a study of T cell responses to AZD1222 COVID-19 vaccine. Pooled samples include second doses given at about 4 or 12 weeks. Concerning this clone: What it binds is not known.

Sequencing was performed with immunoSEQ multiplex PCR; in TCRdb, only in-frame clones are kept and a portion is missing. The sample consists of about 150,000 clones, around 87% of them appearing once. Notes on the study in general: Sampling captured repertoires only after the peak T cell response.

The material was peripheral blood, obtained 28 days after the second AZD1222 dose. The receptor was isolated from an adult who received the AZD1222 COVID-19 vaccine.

This chain's CDR3 is CASSANGGYGYTF. For the CDR3, the DNA is TGTGCCAGCAGCGCGAACGGGGGCTATGGCTACACCTTC. This chain connects TRBV5-4 to TRBJ1-2, with D perhaps matching TRBD1 (5 bases). CDR3 size: 13 residues. V was shortened by 4 bases and J by 4 bases, with 11 bases between the two germline ends. Per germline, CDR1 SGHNT and CDR2 YYREEE (reference sequence).